These T cell receptor beta chains were read from a single sample in a study of CD8+ T cells in alopecia areata. Repertoires were generated with immunoSEQ multiplex PCR, while TCRdb's copy carries only in-frame clones and drops some. Of 100,000 to 150,000 clones in the sample, approximately 53% were seen once. Specimen: CD4+ T cells sorted from blood, collected at week 0. These TCRs come from a human donor with alopecia areata. The CDR3 runs from the conserved cysteine through the conserved F or W. D genes are given only for firm matches. Only part of the rows carry a size: once, few, many, or a class if the clone is expanded.

J gene | clone size | V gene | D gene | CDR3 DNA | CDR3 protein
TRBJ1-1 | . | TRBV18 | . | TGTGCCAGCTCACAACGTCAGGGTACGGACACTGAAGCTTTCTTT | CASSQRQGTDTEAFF
TRBJ1-6 | . | TRBV4-1 | TRBD1 | TGCGCCAGCAGCCAGCCCAGGGGGCTGTTCTCACCCCTCCACTTT | CASSQPRGLFSPLHF
TRBJ2-3 | . | TRBV4-2 | TRBD2 | TGTGCCAGCAGCCAAGATAAGAGCGGGGGGGCCACAGATACGCAGTATTTT | CASSQDKSGGATDTQYF
TRBJ2-7 | few | TRBV11-2 | TRBD1 | TGTGCCAGCAGACCACCGGGACAGTCATCCTACGAGCAGTACTTC | CASRPPGQSSYEQYF
TRBJ2-1 | few | TRBV6-6 | . | TGTGCCAGCAGTGGCTCAGAGTTGGGCTCCTACAATGAGCAGTTCTTC | CASSGSELGSYNEQFF
TRBJ1-1 | . | TRBV30 | TRBD1 | TGTGCCTGGAGCCGGGACAGGGGGGGAGTGAACACTGAAGCTTTCTTT | CAWSRDRGGVNTEAFF
TRBJ2-4 | . | TRBV29-1 | . | TGCAACCGAATTGGGGCAGGGAAGAAGACGAAACCTTCTCTGGCCAAAAACATTCAGTACTTC | CNRIGAGKKTKPSLAKNIQYF
TRBJ2-6 | . | TRBV5-5 | TRBD2 | TGTGCCAGCAGCTATAGCGGGGGGGCCTCTGGGGCCAACGTCCTGACTTTC | CASSYSGGASGANVLTF
TRBJ1-2 | . | TRBV29-1 | TRBD1 | TGCAGCGTGGGGACAGGGAGCTATGGCTACACCTTC | CSVGTGSYGYTF
TRBJ1-1 | . | TRBV14 | TRBD1 | TGTGCCAGCAGCCAATCAACGGGACAGGGGAAGAACACTGAAGCTTTCTTT | CASSQSTGQGKNTEAFF
TRBJ1-1 | once | TRBV10-3 | TRBD1 | TGTGCCATCAGTGAGTCGACAGGGCAGACTGAAGCTTTCTTT | CAISESTGQTEAFF
TRBJ1-1 | few | TRBV7-3 | . | TGTGCCAGCAGCCAAGGCAAAAACACTGAAGCTTTCTTT | CASSQGKNTEAFF
TRBJ1-2 | . | TRBV5-1 | TRBD1 | TGCGCCAGCAGCTTGGCTGCAGGGGGACCGGTTGGCTACACCTTC | CASSLAAGGPVGYTF
TRBJ2-5 | . | TRBV5-1 | . | TGCGCCAGCAGGAATCAAAAGACCCAGTACTTC | CASRNQKTQYF
TRBJ1-5 | . | TRBV4-1 | . | TGCGCCAGCAGCCAAATCTACAGGGTGGGGAGTCAGCCCCAGCATTTT | CASSQIYRVGSQPQHF
TRBJ2-5 | . | TRBV4-1 | . | TGCGCCAGCACCCGAACCGGGACGCAAGAGACCCAGTACTTC | CASTRTGTQETQYF
TRBJ1-2 | few | TRBV18 | TRBD1 | TGTGCCAGCTCACCAGCCGAGGGGGCCTATGGCTACACCTTC | CASSPAEGAYGYTF
TRBJ2-5 | once | TRBV7-2 | . | TGTGCCAGCAGCCGGGGGTTTGGGGAGACCCAGTACTTC | CASSRGFGETQYF
TRBJ2-7 | . | TRBV7-3 | . | TGTGCCAGCAGCTTAACGAATAGGGGCGAGCAGTACTTC | CASSLTNRGEQYF
TRBJ2-7 | . | TRBV19 | TRBD1 | TGTGCCAGTAGTACCCGTGACAGGGGGTATTCCTACGAGCAGTACTTC | CASSTRDRGYSYEQYF
TRBJ2-7 | once | TRBV5-1 | TRBD1 | TGCGCCAGCAGCCAGGAGACAGGGTACGAGCAGTACTTC | CASSQETGYEQYF
TRBJ1-2 | . | TRBV7-2 | . | TGTGCCAGCAGCCCCGGGGCCAGGGCGGCCGGCTACACCTTC | CASSPGARAAGYTF
TRBJ1-6 | . | TRBV18 | . | TGTGCCAGCTCACCGCATCGGAATACAAATTCACCCCTCCACTTT | CASSPHRNTNSPLHF
TRBJ1-1 | few | TRBV6-5 | . | TGTGCCAGCAACCCACCAGATAGAGGGACTGAAGCTTTCTTT | CASNPPDRGTEAFF
TRBJ2-3 | few | TRBV7-2 | . | TGTGCCAGCAGACGGGACACAGATACGCAGTATTTT | CASRRDTDTQYF
TRBJ2-1 | . | TRBV7-6 | . | TGTGCCAGCAGCCCAGGCCTTGTCAGCGGAGCCCAGGTAGCCAATGAGCAGTTCTTC | CASSPGLVSGAQVANEQFF
TRBJ1-3 | . | TRBV29-1 | . | TGCAGCGTTGAAGATCGGCAGATCTCTGGAAACACCATATATTTT | CSVEDRQISGNTIYF
TRBJ1-4 | . | TRBV4-2 | . | TGTGCCAGCAGCCAAGATAGCGGCAGGGTGGCTGAAAAACTGTTTTTT | CASSQDSGRVAEKLFF
TRBJ1-6 | . | TRBV6-5 | . | TGTGCCAGCAGTACCACGTTTTGGAATTCACCCCTCCACTTT | CASSTTFWNSPLHF
TRBJ1-5 | . | TRBV7-8 | . | TGTGCCAGCAGCTTACAAGGTGGCGGTCAGCCCCAGCATTTT | CASSLQGGGQPQHF
TRBJ1-5 | few | TRBV4-1 | . | TGCGCCAGCAGCCATGCTGACGGAGGGGGTGGCGGACAGCCCCAGCATTTT | CASSHADGGGGGQPQHF
TRBJ2-7 | . | TRBV29-1 | . | TGCAGCGTTGCGTCGGGGTACACCTACGAGCAGTACTTC | CSVASGYTYEQYF
TRBJ1-1 | . | TRBV5-1 | . | TGCGCCAGCAGCTTGGCCACAGGGAACATGAACACTGAAGCTTTCTTT | CASSLATGNMNTEAFF
TRBJ2-5 | few | TRBV19 | TRBD2 | TGTGCCAGTAGTCGCCTTAGCGGGAGGGCCGGCGAGACCCAGTACTTC | CASSRLSGRAGETQYF
TRBJ2-2 | . | TRBV5-6 | . | TGTGCCAGCAGTCGGGGCTTCACCGGGGAGCTGTTTTTT | CASSRGFTGELFF
TRBJ1-4 | . | TRBV6-6 | . | TGTGCCAGCAGTCGGGCCTTTAATGAAAAACTGTTTTTT | CASSRAFNEKLFF
TRBJ2-7 | . | TRBV19 | . | TGTGCCAGCTCCCGGGCTTATGACTCCTACGAGCAGTACTTC | CASSRAYDSYEQYF
TRBJ1-1 | . | TRBV7-2 | . | TGTGCCAGCAGCTTAATGGGGTTCACTGAAGCTTTCTTT | CASSLMGFTEAFF